This T cell receptor beta chain was documented in a study of blood T cell repertoires in COVID-19. Repertoires were generated with immunoSEQ multiplex PCR, while TCRdb's copy carries only in-frame clones and drops some. The table includes roughly 250,000 clones, around 87% detected once. V lost 0 bases and J 7 bases, leaving 15 bases between the germline ends. This CDR3 has 16 amino acids. Per germline, CDR1 LGHDT and CDR2 YNNKEL (reference sequence). The receptor was isolated from a woman aged 50 to 60 who had recovered from COVID-19. This chain links TRBV3-1 (or the pseudogene TRBV3-2) with TRBJ1-4; unclear D gene. Sequenced input: PBMCs or T cells enriched from blood (not recorded which). The CDR3 bases are TGTGCCAGCAGCCAAGACTTAGGATCGGAGGGTGAAAAACTGTTTTTT. It encodes CASSQDLGSEGEKLFF.